This TCR beta chain was sequenced for a study of blood T cell repertoires in COVID-19. Method: immunoSEQ multiplex PCR; TCRdb's copy keeps in-frame clones and lacks some. The sample lists approximately 460,000 clones, 80% to 90% occurring once. CDR1 SEHNR and CDR2 FQNEAQ come from the germline V gene (reference sequence). This CDR3 contains 14 residues. J lost 7 bases, V lost 5 bases, and 5 bases had no gene match. V usage is TRBV7-9 and J usage is TRBJ1-5, with 10 positions matching TRBD1. Sequencing input: peripheral blood. This clonotype was sampled from a man younger than 30 with COVID-19, enrolled during active disease. CDR3 coding DNA: TGTGCCAGCAGCGCGACAGGGGGCGGACAGCCCCAGCATTTT. As protein: CASSATGGGQPQHF.